Listed below are T cell receptor beta chains from one sample, sequenced in a study of T cells in Graves' hyperthyroidism and ophthalmopathy. TCRdb itself ran the multiplex PCR reads through MiXCR, one entry per CDR3 protein. The sample records 540,000 or so distinct CDR3 sequences, more than 45% being singletons. Sequenced: peripheral blood or thyroid tissue (not recorded which). These receptors came from an adult woman with Graves' disease, either hyperthyroidism or ophthalmopathy (not recorded which). The CDR3 runs from the conserved cysteine through the conserved F or W. A D gene is named only where the DNA matches it firmly. Part of the rows lack a size; the others show once, few, many or a class for expanded clones.

V	size	D	J	CDR3	DNA
TRBV2	many	TRBD1	TRBJ2-5	CASSTDRAYQETQYF	TGTGCCAGCAGTACGGACAGGGCGTACCAAGAGACCCAGTACTTC
TRBV5-1	many	TRBD2	TRBJ2-5	CASSWTSGETQYF	TGCGCCAGCAGCTGGACTAGCGGGGAGACCCAGTACTTC
TRBV7-3	few	.	TRBJ2-1	CASSPGGAGNEQFF	TGTGCCAGCAGCCCAGGGGGGGCGGGGAATGAGCAGTTCTTC
TRBV20-1	.	.	TRBJ1-1	CSIGRDRTETFF	TGCAGTATCGGTAGGGATCGCACTGAAACTTTCTTT
TRBV7-2	.	.	TRBJ2-5	CASSLRPRDPQETQYF	TGTGCCAGCAGCTTACGTCCACGGGACCCTCAAGAGACCCAGTACTTC
TRBV15	many	.	TRBJ1-3	CATSRDGQSGNTIYF	TGTGCCACCAGCAGAGATGGGCAATCTGGAAACACCATATATTTT
TRBV2	.	.	TRBJ2-1	CAYRTKHEQFF	TGTGCCTACCGGACTAAGCATGAGCAGTTCTTC
TRBV28	.	TRBD2	TRBJ2-7	CGSSFPLQRGGRNEQYF	TGTGGCAGCAGTTTTCCTCTGCAACGTGGCGGGAGGAACGAGCAGTACTTC
TRBV7-8	.	TRBD2	TRBJ2-5	CASSLGRAGVYF	TGTGCCAGCAGCTTAGGGAGAGCGGGAGTGTACTTC
TRBV10-3	few	.	TRBJ1-4	CATHDSGDGEKLFF	TGTGCCACCCACGACTCGGGGGACGGTGAAAAACTGTTTTTT
TRBV10-3	.	.	TRBJ2-7	CAIKPPGTYEQYF	TGTGCCATCAAACCCCCGGGCACCTACGAGCAGTACTTC
TRBV29-1	.	.	TRBJ1-4	CSVVGGNEKLFF	TGCAGCGTTGTGGGGGGTAATGAAAAACTGTTTTTT
TRBV10-2	many	.	TRBJ1-2	CASSESGFTYGYTF	TGCGCCAGCAGTGAGTCAGGATTTACCTATGGCTACACCTTC
TRBV20-1	many	.	TRBJ1-5	CSASTRSNQPQHF	TGCAGTGCTAGCACCAGAAGCAATCAGCCCCAGCATTTT
TRBV20-1	.	.	TRBJ1-1	CSARNDAGVVTEAFF	TGCAGTGCCCGGAACGATGCAGGGGTTGTCACTGAAGCTTTCTTT
TRBV7-9	.	.	TRBJ2-1	CASSSAGAYNGQFF	TGTGCCAGCAGCTCAGCCGGGGCCTACAATGGGCAGTTCTTC
TRBV7-2	.	TRBD1	TRBJ2-7	CASSQDRGVYEQYF	TGTGCCAGCAGCCAGGACAGGGGGGTCTACGAGCAGTACTTC
TRBV20-1	.	.	TRBJ2-5	CSAVQGNNQPQYF	TGCAGTGCTGTACAGGGTAACAATCAGCCCCAGTACTTC
TRBV7-8	.	.	TRBJ2-2	CASSFGRGHGLQGGELFF	TGTGCCAGCAGCTTTGGGAGGGGACACGGCTTACAGGGCGGGGAGCTGTTTTTT
TRBV4-1	many	.	TRBJ1-3	CASSRGGARGGNTIYF	TGCGCCAGCAGCCGTGGAGGGGCGCGGGGTGGAAACACCATATATTTT
TRBV9	.	TRBD1	TRBJ1-2	CASSVVAAGTGDGYTF	TGTGCCAGCAGCGTGGTCGCCGCCGGGACAGGGGACGGCTACACCTTC
TRBV29-1	few	TRBD1	TRBJ1-6	CSVGDRVDSPLHF	TGCAGCGTGGGGGACAGGGTCGACTCACCCCTCCACTTT
TRBV24-1	.	.	TRBJ1-1	CATENEAFF	TGTGCCACAGAAAATGAAGCTTTCTTT
TRBV6-6	.	TRBD1	TRBJ2-5	CASSSADRGGETQYF	TGTGCCAGCAGTTCCGCAGACAGGGGAGGTGAGACCCAGTACTTC
TRBV5-1	.	.	TRBJ1-2	CASSLNVGPGYGYTF	TGCGCCAGCAGCTTGAATGTGGGGCCCGGATATGGCTACACCTTC
TRBV20-1	.	.	TRBJ2-5	CSASQGFQETQYF	TGCAGTGCTAGTCAAGGATTCCAAGAGACCCAGTACTTC
TRBV7-6	many	.	TRBJ2-7	CASSLGAFDVYEQYF	TGTGCCAGCAGCTTAGGCGCGTTTGACGTCTACGAGCAGTACTTC
TRBV6-5	.	.	TRBJ1-6	CASSYYPTGDGQSPLHF	TGTGCCAGCAGTTACTACCCGACAGGCGATGGGCAATCACCCCTCCACTTT
TRBV2	.	TRBD1	TRBJ1-2	CASSARDRGGYTF	TGTGCCAGCAGCGCTCGGGACAGGGGGGGATACACCTTC
TRBV2	many	TRBD1	TRBJ1-6	CASTGTENSPLHF	TGTGCCAGCACCGGGACAGAGAATTCACCCCTCCACTTT
TRBV20-1	.	TRBD1	TRBJ1-1	CSASRGDGKNTEAFF	TGCAGTGCCAGCAGGGGGGACGGTAAGAACACTGAAGCTTTCTTT
TRBV7-2	many	TRBD1	TRBJ1-6	CASSLWQGANSPLHF	TGTGCCAGCAGCTTATGGCAGGGGGCCAATTCACCCCTCCACTTT
TRBV6-5	many	TRBD2	TRBJ2-7	CASSSGTSGSYEQYF	TGTGCCAGCAGTTCCGGGACTAGCGGGAGTTACGAGCAGTACTTC
TRBV10-3	.	TRBD1	TRBJ1-2	CAIGQGEPGNTF	TGTGCCATCGGGCAGGGGGAGCCTGGAAACACCTTC
TRBV20-1	many	.	TRBJ2-7	CSARGLEEYEQYF	TGCAGTGCTAGAGGATTGGAAGAATACGAGCAGTACTTC
TRBV9	.	.	TRBJ1-4	CASSGSREAYGEKLFF	TGTGCCAGCAGCGGATCCCGGGAGGCCTATGGCGAAAAACTGTTTTTT
TRBV28	.	.	TRBJ2-7	CASSPRTTFYEQYF	TGTGCCAGCAGTCCCCGGACTACCTTCTACGAGCAGTACTTC
TRBV5-1	.	TRBD1	TRBJ1-1	CASSLDAGQVNTEAFF	TGCGCCAGCAGCTTGGACGCGGGACAGGTGAACACTGAAGCTTTCTTT
TRBV7-8	once	TRBD1	TRBJ1-4	CASSPGQEGGEKLFF	TGTGCCAGCAGCCCTGGACAGGAGGGTGGTGAAAAACTGTTTTTT
TRBV25-1	.	TRBD1	TRBJ1-2	CASRISGTGGRRYGYTF	TGTGCCAGCCGAATATCCGGGACAGGGGGCCGTCGCTATGGCTACACCTTC
TRBV5-1	.	.	TRBJ2-5	CASSLMGSAMYQETQYF	TGCGCCAGCAGCTTGATGGGGAGTGCCATGTACCAAGAGACCCAGTACTTC
TRBV10-3	many	TRBD2	TRBJ2-7	CAISERLAEGYEQYF	TGTGCCATCAGTGAGAGACTAGCGGAGGGCTACGAGCAGTACTTC
TRBV12-3/TRBV12-4	many	.	TRBJ2-2	CASRPTGTGELFF	TGTGCCAGCAGACCTACAGGGACCGGGGAGCTGTTTTTT
TRBV7-8	.	TRBD1	TRBJ1-2	CASSLWWGQLLEGYTF	TGTGCCAGCAGCTTGTGGTGGGGACAGCTCTTGGAGGGCTACACCTTC